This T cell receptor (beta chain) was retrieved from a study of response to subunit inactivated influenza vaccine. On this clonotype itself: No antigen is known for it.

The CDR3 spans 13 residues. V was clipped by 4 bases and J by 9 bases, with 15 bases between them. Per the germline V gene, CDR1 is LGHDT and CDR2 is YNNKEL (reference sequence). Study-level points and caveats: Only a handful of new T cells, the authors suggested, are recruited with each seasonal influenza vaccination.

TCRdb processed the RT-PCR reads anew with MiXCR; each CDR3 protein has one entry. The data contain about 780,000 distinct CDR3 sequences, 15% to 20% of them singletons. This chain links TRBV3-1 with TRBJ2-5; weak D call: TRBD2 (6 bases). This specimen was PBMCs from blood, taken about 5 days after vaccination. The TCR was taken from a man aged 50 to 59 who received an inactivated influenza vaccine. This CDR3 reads CASSRGQGGAQYF. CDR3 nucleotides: TGTGCCAGCAGCCGAGGACAAGGCGGGGCCCAGTACTTC.